These 20 T cell receptor beta chains originate from one sample sequenced in a study of T cell changes during pregnancy in multiple sclerosis. Sequencing was performed with immunoSEQ multiplex PCR; in TCRdb, only in-frame clones are kept and a portion is missing. The sample shows more than 50,000 clones, about 89% of them seen only once. Material: CD4+ T cells from peripheral blood mononuclear cells, obtained after pregnancy. These receptors were obtained from a female donor in good health, enrolled as a control in a pregnancy study.

The chain carries TRBV30 and TRBJ2-2, with TRBD1 matching 12 bases. J was trimmed by 6 bases and V by 5 bases; bases with no gene match: 7. Germline values: CDR1 GTSNPN, CDR2 SVGIG (reference sequence). The CDR3 is 15 residues long. DNA of the CDR3: TGTGCCTGGGGCCCGGGACAGGGGGCCGCCGGGGAGCTGTTTTTT. Translation gives CAWGPGQGAAGELFF.

The V call is TRBV10-3, the J call TRBJ1-1; a weak D match, TRBD1 (5 bases). V lost 2 bases, J lost 1 base, and 11 bases lay in between. The CDR3 has 15 residues. The germline CDR1 and CDR2 sequences are ENHRY and SYGVKD. CDR3 in DNA: TGTGCCATCAGTGAGGGGGCTGTCGGGAACACTGAAGCTTTCTTT. Translated, it gives CAISEGAVGNTEAFF.

The J gene is TRBJ2-3, the V gene TRBV5-1, with 8 nucleotides matching TRBD2. Germline CDR1 reads SGHRS; CDR2 reads YFSETQ. The ends lost 3 bases at V and 5 bases at J; junction bases unmatched: 20. The CDR3 extends over 19 amino acids. The CDR3 spells CASSSPGGAGGPRIDTQYF. Written as DNA, the CDR3 is TGCGCCAGCAGCTCCCCCGGGGGGGCGGGGGGCCCTCGGATAGATACGCAGTATTTT.

J is TRBJ1-6 and V is TRBV7-2; D possibly corresponds to TRBD1 (5 bases). This CDR3 has 12 amino acids. V was clipped by 5 bases and J by 10 bases, with 9 bases between them. Germline V lookup: CDR1 SGHTA, CDR2 FQGNSA. The CDR3 protein is CASSADSSPLHF. In nucleotides, the CDR3 is TGTGCCAGCAGCGCCGACAGCTCACCCCTCCACTTT.

The chain is built from TRBV13 and TRBJ2-1, with 8 bases lining up with TRBD2. Germline loops: CDR1 PRHDT, CDR2 FYEKMQ (reference sequence). This CDR3 is built from 15 residues. V shed 5 bases and J 10 bases; nucleotides not matched to a gene: 13. CDR3 region: CASSPLPTSDGEQFF. In nucleotides, the CDR3 is TGTGCCAGCAGCCCCCTCCCGACTAGCGATGGGGAGCAGTTCTTC.

This chain uses TRBV30 with TRBJ1-2; D ambiguous. This CDR3 is 13 amino acids long. Per germline, CDR1 GTSNPN and CDR2 SVGIG (reference sequence). Trimming shortened V by 0 bases and J by 1 base, and 6 bases separated the two germline ends. The DNA for the CDR3 is TGTGCCTGGAGTGTATCGGTTAACTATGGCTACACCTTC. This codes for CAWSVSVNYGYTF.

The rearrangement joins TRBV9 to TRBJ1-5; tentatively, D is TRBD1 (5 bases). CDR1 SGDLS and CDR2 YYNGEE come from the germline V gene. V gave up 3 bases and J gave up 1 base, with 8 bases separating them. The CDR3 has 14 amino acids. The CDR3: CASSAGDSNQPQHF. The CDR3 DNA follows: TGTGCCAGCAGCGCGGGGGACAGCAATCAGCCCCAGCATTTT. The whole variable domain, remainder taken from reference TRBV9 and TRBJ1-5, is DSGVTQTPKHLITATGQRVTLRCSPRSGDLSVYWYQQSLDQGLQFLIQYYNGEERAKGNILERFSAQQFPDLHSELNLSSLELGDSALYFCASSAGDSNQPQHFGDGTRLSIL.

The chain is built from TRBV6-4 and TRBJ1-1; tentative D call: TRBD1 (5 bases). CDR1 MRHNA and CDR2 SNTAGT come from the germline V gene. With 2 bases removed from V and 5 bases from J, the gap between germline ends came to 18 bases. This CDR3 region has 16 residues. The DNA for the CDR3 is TGTGCCAGCAGTGACCCCCACGACGGGGGTAGGACTGAAGCTTTCTTT. Amino acid sequence: CASSDPHDGGRTEAFF.

The chain is built from TRBV10-3 and TRBJ1-1, with TRBD1 as a possible D gene (5 bases). The CDR3 is made up of 14 amino acids. CDR1 is ENHRY, CDR2 SYGVKD, per germline. The germline V and J ends were trimmed by 8 bases and 1 base, with 14 bases remaining between them. Here the CDR3 DNA reads TGTGCCATCTCGCTCGGCCAGGGGAACACTGAAGCTTTCTTT. Amino acid sequence: CAISLGQGNTEAFF.

V gene TRBV19 combines with J gene TRBJ2-3; tentative D call: TRBD1 (5 bases). The CDR3 length is 12 residues. In germline, CDR1 is LNHDA, CDR2 SQIVND (reference sequence). V shed 3 bases and J shed 5 bases, with 6 bases lying between them. CDR3 amino acids: CASSIQGDTQYF. CDR3 bases: TGTGCCAGTAGTATCCAGGGAGATACGCAGTATTTT.

The chain employs TRBV19 and TRBJ2-1; 11 positions agree with TRBD1. The trim removed 5 bases at V and 9 bases at J, leaving 12 bases unmatched. Germline CDR1 LNHDA, CDR2 SQIVND (reference sequence). The CDR3 extends over 16 amino acids. Here the CDR3 DNA reads TGTGCCAGTAGTCCCCGGACAGGGGGCAAACGAGGTGAGCAGTTCTTC. Residues: CASSPRTGGKRGEQFF.

This clone was seen a single time. This chain uses TRBV30 with TRBJ2-1; 9 nucleotides align to TRBD1. The CDR3 covers 14 residues. After removal of 8 bases from V and 4 bases from J, the junction contained 9 bases not matched to a gene. The germline V gene encodes CDR1 GTSNPN and CDR2 SVGIG (reference sequence). The CDR3 region has the DNA TGTGCCGGTTCAACGACAGGGGGATACAATGAGCAGTTCTTC. This codes for CAGSTTGGYNEQFF.

The chain carries TRBV2 and TRBJ1-5, with D possibly matching TRBD1 (6 bases). The V end was cut by 2 bases, the J end by 4 bases, with 6 bases between. The germline V gene has CDR1 SNHLY and CDR2 FYNNEI. The CDR3 loop spans 13 amino acids. Here the CDR3 reads CASSERGNQPQHF. Written as DNA, the CDR3 is TGTGCCAGCAGTGAAAGGGGGAATCAGCCCCAGCATTTT.

The rearrangement links TRBV18 to TRBJ1-2; TRBD1 might be the D (5 bases). This CDR3 comprises 18 residues. The germline V and J ends were trimmed by 10 bases and 1 base, with 28 bases remaining between them. From germline, CDR1 is KGHSH and CDR2 LQKENI. Here the CDR3 reads CATSFGGRSIRVNYGYTF. In DNA, the CDR3 is TGTGCCACTTCCTTCGGGGGGAGAAGTATTAGGGTTAACTATGGCTACACCTTC.

The gene calls are TRBV5-5 and TRBJ2-1, with D perhaps matching TRBD2 (7 bases). The germline V and J ends were trimmed by 4 bases and 4 bases, with 9 bases remaining between them. This CDR3 comprises 13 residues. Germline values: CDR1 SGHKS, CDR2 YYEKEE (reference sequence). CDR3 nucleotide sequence: TGTGCCAGCAGCGGGGGGGCTTACAATGAGCAGTTCTTC. Translation: CASSGGAYNEQFF.

The chain is built from TRBV6-1 and TRBJ1-1; TRBD1 aligns across 10 bases. Germline CDR1 MNHNS, CDR2 SASEGT. The CDR3 runs 14 residues. The V and J ends lost 6 bases and 4 bases, in that order; junction bases with no gene match: 5. Here the CDR3 DNA reads TGTGCCAGCAGCCGACAGGGGGCCGGCACTGAAGCTTTCTTT. Translated, it gives CASSRQGAGTEAFF.

The genes are TRBV10-3 and TRBJ2-3; 7 bases are shared with TRBD2. This CDR3 has 17 residues. The germline V gene encodes CDR1 ENHRY and CDR2 SYGVKD. V dropped 6 bases and J dropped 0; count of bases not matched to a gene: 12. The CDR3 bases are TGTGCCATCAGAGAGCGGGGTGGGAAACCTAGCACAGATACGCAGTATTTT. Translating gives CAIRERGGKPSTDTQYF.

The chain carries TRBV10-3 and TRBJ1-5; 10 bases align to TRBD1. V trimming: 10 bases; J trimming: 5 bases; junction bases outside the gene matches: 11. Germline V gene data show CDR1 as ENHRY and CDR2 as SYGVKD. The CDR3 sequence is 15 residues long. Here the CDR3 DNA reads TGTGCCACCCGACCGTCCGGACAGGGGGATCAGCCCCAGCATTTT. Translation: CATRPSGQGDQPQHF.

V gene TRBV27 combines with J gene TRBJ2-7; D is undetermined. Germline V gene data show CDR1 as MNHEY and CDR2 as SMNVEV (reference sequence). V lost 6 bases and J lost 3, with 12 bases in between. The CDR3 is 13 amino acids. The CDR3, as DNA: TGTGCCAGCAGCCGGCACGGCGGCTACGAGCAGTACTTC. Protein: CASSRHGGYEQYF.

This rearrangement joins TRBV5-1 to TRBJ2-3; D is perhaps TRBD1 (6 bases). The CDR3 runs 16 residues. Germline V gene lookup returns CDR1 SGHRS and CDR2 YFSETQ. V gave up 4 bases and J gave up 3 bases, with 18 bases separating them. CDR3 sequence: CASSGRDNPSTDTQYF. The CDR3 region has the DNA TGCGCCAGCAGCGGTCGGGACAACCCCTCTACAGATACGCAGTATTTT.